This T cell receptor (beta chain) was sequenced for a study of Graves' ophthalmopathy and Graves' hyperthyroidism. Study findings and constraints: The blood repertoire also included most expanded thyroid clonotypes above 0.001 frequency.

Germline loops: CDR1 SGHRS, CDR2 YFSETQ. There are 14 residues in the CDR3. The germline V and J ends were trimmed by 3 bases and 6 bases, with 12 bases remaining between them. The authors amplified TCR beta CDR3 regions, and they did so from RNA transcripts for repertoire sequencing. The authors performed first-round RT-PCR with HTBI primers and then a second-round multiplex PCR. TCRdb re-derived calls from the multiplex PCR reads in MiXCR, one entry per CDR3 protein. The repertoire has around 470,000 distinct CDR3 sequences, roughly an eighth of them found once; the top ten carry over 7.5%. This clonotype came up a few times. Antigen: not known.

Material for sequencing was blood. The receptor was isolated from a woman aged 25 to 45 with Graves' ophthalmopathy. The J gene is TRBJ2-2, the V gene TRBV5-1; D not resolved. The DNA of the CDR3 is TGCGCCAGCAGCTACCGTCCCGGCGCCGGGGAGCTGTTTTTT. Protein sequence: CASSYRPGAGELFF.